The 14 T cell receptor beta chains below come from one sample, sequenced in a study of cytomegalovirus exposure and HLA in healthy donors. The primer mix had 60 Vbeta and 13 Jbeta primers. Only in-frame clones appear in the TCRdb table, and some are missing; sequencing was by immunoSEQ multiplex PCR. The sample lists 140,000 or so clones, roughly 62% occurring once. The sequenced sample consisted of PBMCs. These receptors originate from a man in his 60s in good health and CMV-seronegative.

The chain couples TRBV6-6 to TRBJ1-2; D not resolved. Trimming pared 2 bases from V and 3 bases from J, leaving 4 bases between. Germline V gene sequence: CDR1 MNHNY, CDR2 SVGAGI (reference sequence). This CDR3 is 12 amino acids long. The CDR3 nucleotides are TGTGCCAGCAGTTACGGAGACTATGGCTACACCTTC. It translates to CASSYGDYGYTF.

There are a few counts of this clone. For the CDR3, the DNA is TGCGCCAGCAGCTCCCTACTAGCGTCTAGCACAGATACGCAGTATTTT. Its translation is CASSSLLASSTDTQYF. The rearrangement joins TRBV5-1 to TRBJ2-3, with 7 bases lining up with TRBD2. This CDR3 has 16 residues. Trimming at V came to 3 bases and at J to 0 bases, leaving 7 bases not matched to a gene. Germline loops: CDR1 SGHRS, CDR2 YFSETQ.

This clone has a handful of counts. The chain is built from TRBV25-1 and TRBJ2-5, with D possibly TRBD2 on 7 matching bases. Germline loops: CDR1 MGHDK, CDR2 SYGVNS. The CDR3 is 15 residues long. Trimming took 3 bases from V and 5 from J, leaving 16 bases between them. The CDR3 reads CASSDPAGHEETQYF. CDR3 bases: TGTGCCAGCAGTGACCCAGCGGGACATGAGGAGACCCAGTACTTC. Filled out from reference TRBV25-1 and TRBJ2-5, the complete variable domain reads EADIYQTPRYLVIGTGKKITLECSQTMGHDKMYWYQQDPGMELHLIHYSYGVNSTEKGDLSSESTVSRIRTEHFPLTLESARPSHTSQYLCASSDPAGHEETQYFGPGTRLLVL.

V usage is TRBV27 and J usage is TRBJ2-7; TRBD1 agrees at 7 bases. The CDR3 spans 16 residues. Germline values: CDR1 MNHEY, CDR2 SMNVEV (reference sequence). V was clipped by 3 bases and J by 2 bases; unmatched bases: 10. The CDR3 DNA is TGTGCCAGCAGTTTTCTCGCCCTGGGACAGCCCTACGAGCAGTACTTC. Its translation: CASSFLALGQPYEQYF.

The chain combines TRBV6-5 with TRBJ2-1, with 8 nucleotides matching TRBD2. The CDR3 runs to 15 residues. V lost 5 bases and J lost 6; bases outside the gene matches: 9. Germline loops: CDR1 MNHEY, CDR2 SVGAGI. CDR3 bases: TGTGCCAGCAGTATCCCGGGAGGGGGGGGCAATGAGCAGTTCTTC. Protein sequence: CASSIPGGGGNEQFF.

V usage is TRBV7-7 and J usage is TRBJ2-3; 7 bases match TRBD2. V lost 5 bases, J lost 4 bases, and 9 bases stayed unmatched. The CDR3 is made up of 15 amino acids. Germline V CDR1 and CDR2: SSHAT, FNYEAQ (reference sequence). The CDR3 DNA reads TGTGCCAGCAGCCTCGGACTAGAATCTGCAGATACGCAGTATTTT. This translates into CASSLGLESADTQYF.

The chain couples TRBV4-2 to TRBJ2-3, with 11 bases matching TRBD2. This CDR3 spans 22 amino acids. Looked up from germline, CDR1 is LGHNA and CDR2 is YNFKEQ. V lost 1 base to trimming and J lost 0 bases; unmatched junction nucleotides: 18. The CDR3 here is CASSQGLAGGLGLPPSTDTQYF. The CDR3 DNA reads TGTGCCAGCAGCCAAGGGCTAGCGGGAGGACTAGGGTTGCCCCCTAGCACAGATACGCAGTATTTT.

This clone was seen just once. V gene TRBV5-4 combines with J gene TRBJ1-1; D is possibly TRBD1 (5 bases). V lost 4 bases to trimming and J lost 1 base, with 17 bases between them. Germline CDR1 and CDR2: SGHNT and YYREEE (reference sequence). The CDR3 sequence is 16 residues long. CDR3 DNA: TGTGCCAGCAGCCCCGGGGGGGTTTGGGGGAACACTGAAGCTTTCTTT. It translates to CASSPGGVWGNTEAFF.

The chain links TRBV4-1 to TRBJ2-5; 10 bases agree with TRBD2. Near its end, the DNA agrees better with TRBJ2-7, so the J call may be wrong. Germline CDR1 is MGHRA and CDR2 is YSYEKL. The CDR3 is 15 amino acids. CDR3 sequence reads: CASSQIAGGVGEQYF. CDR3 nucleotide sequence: TGCGCCAGCAGCCAAATAGCGGGAGGAGTGGGCGAGCAGTACTTC.

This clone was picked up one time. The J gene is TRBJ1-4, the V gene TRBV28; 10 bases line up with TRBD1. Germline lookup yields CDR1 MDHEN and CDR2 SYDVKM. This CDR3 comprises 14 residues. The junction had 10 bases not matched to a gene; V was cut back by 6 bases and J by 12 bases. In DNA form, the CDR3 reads TGTGCCAGCAGCCCCGGGACAGGGGATTTGGAACTGTTTTTT. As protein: CASSPGTGDLELFF.

Here the CDR3 reads CASSLGLAGGHNYEQYF. The CDR3 coding sequence is TGCGCCAGCAGCTTGGGACTAGCGGGAGGGCATAACTACGAGCAGTACTTC. This rearrangement joins TRBV5-1 to TRBJ2-7; 14 nucleotides agree with TRBD2. This CDR3 comprises 17 residues. Per germline, CDR1 SGHRS and CDR2 YFSETQ. V was clipped by 0 bases and J by 3 bases; unmatched bases: 5.

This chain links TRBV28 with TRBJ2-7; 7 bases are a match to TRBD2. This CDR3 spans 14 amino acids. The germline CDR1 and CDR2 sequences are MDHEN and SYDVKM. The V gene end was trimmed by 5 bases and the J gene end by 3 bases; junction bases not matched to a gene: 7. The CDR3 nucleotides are TGTGCCAGCAGTAGGGGACTACTCTACTACGAGCAGTACTTC. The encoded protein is CASSRGLLYYEQYF. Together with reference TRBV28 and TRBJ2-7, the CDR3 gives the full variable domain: DVKVTQSSRYLVKRTGEKVFLECVQDMDHENMFWYRQDPGLGLRLIYFSYDVKMKEKGDIPEGYSVSREKKERFSLILESASTNQTSMYLCASSRGLLYYEQYFGPGTRLTVT.

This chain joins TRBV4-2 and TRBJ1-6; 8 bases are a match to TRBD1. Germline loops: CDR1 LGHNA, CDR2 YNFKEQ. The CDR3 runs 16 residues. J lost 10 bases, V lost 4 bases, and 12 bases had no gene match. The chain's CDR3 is CASSPLGQALKSPLHF. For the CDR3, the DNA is TGTGCCAGCAGCCCCTTGGGACAGGCCTTAAAATCACCCCTCCACTTT.

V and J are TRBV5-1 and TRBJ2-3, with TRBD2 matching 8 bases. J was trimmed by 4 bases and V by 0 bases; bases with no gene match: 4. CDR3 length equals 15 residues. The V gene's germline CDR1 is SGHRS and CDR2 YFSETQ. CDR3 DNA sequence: TGCGCCAGCAGCTTGGATGTTAGCGGGGCAGATACGCAGTATTTT. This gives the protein CASSLDVSGADTQYF.